A single sample gave rise to the 3 T cell receptor beta chains below, sequenced in a study of cytomegalovirus exposure and HLA in healthy donors. PCR employed 60 Vbeta and 13 Jbeta primers. Some clones are missing from TCRdb's copy, which holds only in-frame ones; the method was immunoSEQ multiplex PCR. The table lists 170,000 or so clones, around 83% of them singletons. Sequenced input: PBMCs. These receptors came from a man aged 50 or older in good health and CMV-seropositive.

This chain connects TRBV7-8 to TRBJ1-2; maybe TRBD1 (5 bases). V dropped 5 bases and J dropped 0 bases, with 16 bases sitting between them. The CDR3 sequence is 16 residues long. Germline lookup yields CDR1 SGHVS and CDR2 FQNEAQ. DNA for the CDR3: TGTGCCAGCAGCCCTCCCATAGGGGTGGCTAACTATGGCTACACCTTC. Protein: CASSPPIGVANYGYTF. Full variable domain (missing parts from reference TRBV7-8 and TRBJ1-2): GAGVSQSPRYKVAKRGQDVALRCDPISGHVSLFWYQQALGQGPEFLTYFQNEAQLDKSGLPSDRFFAERPEGSVSTLKIQRTQQEDSAVYLCASSPPIGVANYGYTFGSGTRLTVV.

The gene calls are TRBV5-6 and TRBJ2-3, with 7 bases matching TRBD1. V gave up 2 bases and J gave up 1 base; unmatched junction bases: 16. The CDR3 extends over 19 amino acids. Per germline, CDR1 SGHDT and CDR2 YYEEEE. As DNA, the CDR3 is TGTGCCAGCAGCTTTTACAGGGGCTCCCCTAGGTACGGCACAGATACGCAGTATTTT. It translates to CASSFYRGSPRYGTDTQYF.

The chain recombines TRBV19 with TRBJ2-2, with D hard to call. The ends were cut back, 1 base at V and 0 bases at J, with 9 bases in the middle. Germline lookup yields CDR1 LNHDA and CDR2 SQIVND (reference sequence). The CDR3 covers 16 residues. DNA of the CDR3: TGTGCCAGTAGTATAGGTGTACTGACGAACACCGGGGAGCTGTTTTTT. This translates into CASSIGVLTNTGELFF.